This TCR beta chain was sequenced for a study of vaccination effects on CD4 cells after COVID-19. At the level of the study: Participants were vaccinated with two doses of either the BNT162b2 or mRNA-1273 vaccine. Study-wide findings and caveats: Convalescent patients numbered few in the study; early post-infection timepoints were missing entirely.

As for this clone: The antigen remains unidentified.

Germline V gene data show CDR1 as MNHEY and CDR2 as SVGAGI. The CDR3 is 13 amino acids. V was pared by 2 bases and J by 1 base, with 5 bases between. After expansion with viral peptide pools in the ViraFEST assay, antigen-specific CD4+ T cells were sequenced. Between days 10 and 11 of culture, CD4+ T cells were separated out. Vaccinees lacked prior SARS-CoV-2 infection and tested negative for nucleocapsid antibodies. IL-2 at roughly 9.7 IU/ml and peptides at around 9.1 ug/ml were added to cultured PBMC, around 1.9 million per well. Half-medium replacement with IL-2 medium occurred on days 3 and 7. Using immunoSEQ multiplex PCR, the repertoire was profiled, and TCRdb retains in-frame clones only, with some absent. The sample includes approximately 50,000 clones, roughly 73% seen only once; the top ten take 5% to 7%.

This sequence was found in a human donor who received a COVID-19 vaccine. This chain connects TRBV6-5 to TRBJ1-1; D uncertain. The material was CD4+ T cells from PBMCs cultured with HCoV-OC43 spike peptides, obtained before COVID-19 vaccination. Subset here: HCoV-OC43 spike overlapping peptide pool stimulation. The CDR3 reads CASSYEANTEAFF. The CDR3 coding sequence is TGTGCCAGCAGTTACGAGGCGAACACTGAAGCTTTCTTT.